The entry below gives a single T cell receptor beta chain sequence along with its context. No antigen is known for it. These data belong to a study of T cells in localized non-small cell lung cancer. The study, taken as a whole, reports: A median roughly 50 of the top 100 tumor clones appeared in adjacent lung. Uninvolved adjacent lung had higher T cell clonality than tumor and all other tissues.

TCRdb keeps only in-frame clones here, not all; method: immunoSEQ multiplex PCR. The table has 86,000 or so clones, approximately 85% seen once; the top ten hold about 2.7%. The origin of this receptor is a man aged 35 to 69 with stage I lung adenocarcinoma. The input for sequencing was peripheral blood, taken before any cancer treatment.

The CDR3 reads CASSLLREGLDEEQYF. In DNA form, the CDR3 reads TGTGCCAGCAGTTTATTGCGGGAGGGCCTTGATGAAGAGCAGTACTTC. The V and J genes are TRBV27 and TRBJ2-7; 9 positions match TRBD2. The CDR3 is 16 residues long. The J segment lost 7 bases and the V segment lost 1 base, leaving 11 bases of the junction unmatched. The germline V gene has CDR1 MNHEY and CDR2 SMNVEV (reference sequence).